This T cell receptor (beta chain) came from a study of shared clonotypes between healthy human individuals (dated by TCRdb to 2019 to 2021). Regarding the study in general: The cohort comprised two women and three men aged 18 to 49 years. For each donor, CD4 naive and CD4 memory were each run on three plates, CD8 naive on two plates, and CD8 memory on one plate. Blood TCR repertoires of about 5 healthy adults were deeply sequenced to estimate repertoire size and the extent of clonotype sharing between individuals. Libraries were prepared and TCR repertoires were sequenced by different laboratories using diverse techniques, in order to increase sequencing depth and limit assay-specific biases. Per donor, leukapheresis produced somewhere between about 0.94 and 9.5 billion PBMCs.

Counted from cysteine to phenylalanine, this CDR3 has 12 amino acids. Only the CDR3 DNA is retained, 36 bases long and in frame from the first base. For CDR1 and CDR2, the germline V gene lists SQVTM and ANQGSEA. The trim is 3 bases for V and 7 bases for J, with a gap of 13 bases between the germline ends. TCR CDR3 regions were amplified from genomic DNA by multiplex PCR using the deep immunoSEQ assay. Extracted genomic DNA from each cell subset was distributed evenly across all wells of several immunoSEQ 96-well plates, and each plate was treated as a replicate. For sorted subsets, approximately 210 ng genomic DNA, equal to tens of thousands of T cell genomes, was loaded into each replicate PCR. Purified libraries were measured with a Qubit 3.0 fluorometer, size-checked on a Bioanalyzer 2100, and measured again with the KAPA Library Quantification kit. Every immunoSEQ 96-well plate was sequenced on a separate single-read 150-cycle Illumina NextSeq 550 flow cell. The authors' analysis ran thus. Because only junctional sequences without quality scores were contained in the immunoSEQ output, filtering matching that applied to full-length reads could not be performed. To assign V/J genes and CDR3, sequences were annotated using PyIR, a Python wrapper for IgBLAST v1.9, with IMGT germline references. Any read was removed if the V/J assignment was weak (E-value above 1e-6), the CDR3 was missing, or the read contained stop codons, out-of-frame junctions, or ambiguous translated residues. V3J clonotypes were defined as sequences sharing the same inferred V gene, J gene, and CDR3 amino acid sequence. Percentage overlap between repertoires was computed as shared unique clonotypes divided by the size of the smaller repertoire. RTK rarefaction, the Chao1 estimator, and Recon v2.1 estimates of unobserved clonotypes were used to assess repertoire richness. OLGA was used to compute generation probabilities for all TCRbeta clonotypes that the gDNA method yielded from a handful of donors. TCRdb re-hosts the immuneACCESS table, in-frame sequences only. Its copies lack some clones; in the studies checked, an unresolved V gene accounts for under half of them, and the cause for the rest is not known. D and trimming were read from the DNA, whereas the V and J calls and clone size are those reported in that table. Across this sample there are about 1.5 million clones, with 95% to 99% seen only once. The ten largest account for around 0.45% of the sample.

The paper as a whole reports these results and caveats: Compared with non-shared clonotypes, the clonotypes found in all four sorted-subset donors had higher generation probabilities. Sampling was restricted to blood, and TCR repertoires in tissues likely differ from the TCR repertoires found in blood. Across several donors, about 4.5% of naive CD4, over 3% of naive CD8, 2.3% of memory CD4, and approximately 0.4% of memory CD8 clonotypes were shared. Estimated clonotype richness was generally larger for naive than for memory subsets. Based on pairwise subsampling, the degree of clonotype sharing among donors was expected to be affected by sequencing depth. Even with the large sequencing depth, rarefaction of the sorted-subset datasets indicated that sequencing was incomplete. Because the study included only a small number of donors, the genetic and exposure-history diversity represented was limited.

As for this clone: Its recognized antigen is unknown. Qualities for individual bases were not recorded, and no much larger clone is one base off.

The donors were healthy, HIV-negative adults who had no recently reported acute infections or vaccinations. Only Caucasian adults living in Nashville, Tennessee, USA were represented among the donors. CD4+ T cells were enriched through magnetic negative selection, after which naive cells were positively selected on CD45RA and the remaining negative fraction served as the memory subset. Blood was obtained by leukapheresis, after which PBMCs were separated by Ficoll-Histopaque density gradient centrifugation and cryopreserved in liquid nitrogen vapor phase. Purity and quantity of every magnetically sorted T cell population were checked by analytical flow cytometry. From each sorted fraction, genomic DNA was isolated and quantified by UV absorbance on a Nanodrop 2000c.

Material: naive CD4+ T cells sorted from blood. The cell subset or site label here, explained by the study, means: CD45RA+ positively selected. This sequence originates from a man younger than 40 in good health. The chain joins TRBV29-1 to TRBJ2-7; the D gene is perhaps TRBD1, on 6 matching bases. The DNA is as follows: TGCAGCGTTGATCAGGGGACGGGAGAGCAGTACTTC. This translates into CSVDQGTGEQYF.